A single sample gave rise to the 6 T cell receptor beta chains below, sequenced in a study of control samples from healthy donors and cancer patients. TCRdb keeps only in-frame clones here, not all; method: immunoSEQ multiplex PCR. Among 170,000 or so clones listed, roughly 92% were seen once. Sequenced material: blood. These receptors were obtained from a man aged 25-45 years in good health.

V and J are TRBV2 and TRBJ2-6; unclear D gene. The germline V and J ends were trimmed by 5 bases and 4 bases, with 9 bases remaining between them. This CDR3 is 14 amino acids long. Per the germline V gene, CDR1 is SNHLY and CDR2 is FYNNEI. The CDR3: CASSRIGGANVLTF. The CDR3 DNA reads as TGTGCCAGCAGTCGAATCGGCGGGGCCAACGTCCTGACTTTC.

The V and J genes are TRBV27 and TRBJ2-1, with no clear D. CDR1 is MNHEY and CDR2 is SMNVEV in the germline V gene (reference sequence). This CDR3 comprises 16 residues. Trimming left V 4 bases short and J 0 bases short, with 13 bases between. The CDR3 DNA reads TGTGCCAGCAGTTCCCTCCCCCAGAACTCCTACAATGAGCAGTTCTTC. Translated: CASSSLPQNSYNEQFF.

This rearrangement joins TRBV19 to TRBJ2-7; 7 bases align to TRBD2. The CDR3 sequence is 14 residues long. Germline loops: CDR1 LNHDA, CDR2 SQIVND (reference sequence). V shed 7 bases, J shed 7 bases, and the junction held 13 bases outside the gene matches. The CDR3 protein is CASIGGSYGTEQYF. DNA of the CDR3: TGTGCCAGTATAGGCGGGAGCTACGGTACGGAGCAGTACTTC.

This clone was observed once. This CDR3 reads CASRFDRGLVQPQHF. For the CDR3, the DNA is TGTGCCAGCAGATTCGACAGGGGGCTGGTTCAGCCCCAGCATTTT. This chain uses TRBV5-8 with TRBJ1-5; 10 bases agree with TRBD1. Germline CDR1 SGHTS, CDR2 YDEGEE. This CDR3 has 15 amino acids. V was clipped by 5 bases and J by 6 bases; unmatched bases: 8.

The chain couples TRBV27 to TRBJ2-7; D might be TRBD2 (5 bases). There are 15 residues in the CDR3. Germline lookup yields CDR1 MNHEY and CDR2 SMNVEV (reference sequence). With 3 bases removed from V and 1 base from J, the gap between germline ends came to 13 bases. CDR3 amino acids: CASSFVGAGSYEQYF. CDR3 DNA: TGTGCCAGCAGTTTCGTGGGAGCCGGATCCTACGAGCAGTACTTC.

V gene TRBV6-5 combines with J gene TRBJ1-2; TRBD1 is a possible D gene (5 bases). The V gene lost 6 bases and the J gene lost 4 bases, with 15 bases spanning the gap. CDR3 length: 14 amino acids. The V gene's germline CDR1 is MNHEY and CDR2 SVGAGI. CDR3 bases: TGTGCCAGCAGGGCTGACGGGGGTGGCTATGGCTACACCTTC. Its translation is CASRADGGGYGYTF.